A single sample is the source of the 30 T cell receptor beta chains below, sequenced in a study of shared clonotypes between healthy human individuals. Here immunoSEQ multiplex PCR was the method, and the copy in TCRdb shows in-frame clones only, minus some. The sample consists of about 2.4 million clones, 80% to 95% of them appearing once. Source material: naive CD4+ T cells from PBMCs. Subset: CD45RA+ positively selected. Receptor source: a man aged 18 to 29 in good health. Some clones in this sample may be carry-over from other donors' samples.

The genes are TRBV27 and TRBJ1-2; no clear D. CDR1 is MNHEY and CDR2 is SMNVEV in the germline V gene (reference sequence). The length of the CDR3 is 15 residues. Trimming removed 6 bases at V and 3 bases at J, with 17 bases between. The CDR3 spells CASRDAGPPHYGYTF. For the CDR3, the DNA is TGTGCCAGCAGAGATGCCGGACCACCCCACTATGGCTACACCTTC.

The V and J genes are TRBV7-2 and TRBJ1-3; D is unresolved. The CDR3 runs to 15 residues. The V and J ends lost 2 bases and 4 bases respectively, with 12 bases between them. CDR1 is SGHTA and CDR2 is FQGNSA in the germline V gene. The CDR3 here is CASSLRSDRGNTIYF. The CDR3 DNA reads as TGTGCCAGCAGCTTACGGTCGGATAGAGGAAACACCATATATTTT.

The gene calls are TRBV27 and TRBJ2-1, with 10 bases identical to TRBD2. Germline V CDR1 and CDR2: MNHEY, SMNVEV (reference sequence). This CDR3 comprises 14 residues. V gave up 5 bases and J gave up 8 bases; unmatched junction bases: 6. The CDR3 nucleotides read TGTGCCAGCAGTCGAAGCGGGAGGGGGGATGAGCAGTTCTTC. It yields the protein CASSRSGRGDEQFF.

This chain uses TRBV7-9 with TRBJ2-2, with a possible D match to TRBD1 (5 bases). The CDR3 consists of 16 residues. V shed 5 bases and J shed 0 bases, with 13 bases lying between them. CDR1 SEHNR and CDR2 FQNEAQ come from the germline V gene (reference sequence). CDR3 DNA sequence: TGTGCCAGCAGCCCAACCAGGGCCACGAACACCGGGGAGCTGTTTTTT. Translated: CASSPTRATNTGELFF.

This chain links TRBV6-6 with TRBJ2-1; possible D gene TRBD1, 6 bases. This CDR3 spans 15 amino acids. Trimming shortened V by 2 bases and J by 6 bases, and 14 bases separated the two germline ends. The germline V gene has CDR1 MNHNY and CDR2 SVGAGI (reference sequence). Here the CDR3 DNA reads TGTGCCAGCAGTTACGTGGGGGCGGACCCCAATGAGCAGTTCTTC. It is translated as CASSYVGADPNEQFF.

This rearrangement joins TRBV9 to TRBJ1-1; the D is unclear. The ends were cut back, 5 bases at V and 4 bases at J, with 12 bases in the middle. The CDR3 consists of 13 residues. Germline CDR1 reads SGDLS; CDR2 reads YYNGEE. This chain's CDR3 is CASSPSLGTEAFF. For the CDR3, the DNA is TGTGCCAGCAGTCCTAGCCTGGGCACTGAAGCTTTCTTT.

The V and J genes are TRBV5-1 and TRBJ2-2, with no clear D. Germline V gene lookup returns CDR1 SGHRS and CDR2 YFSETQ. CDR3 size: 15 residues. Trimming left V 3 bases short and J 4 bases short, with 13 bases between. CDR3 coding DNA: TGCGCCAGCAGCTCCGTGGGTATGGGCACCGGGGAGCTGTTTTTT. Translation gives CASSSVGMGTGELFF.

The chain uses TRBV5-4 and TRBJ2-5; D gene ambiguous. Trimming took off 3 bases at V and 2 bases at J, with 8 bases between the two ends. The V gene's germline CDR1 is SGHNT and CDR2 YYREEE (reference sequence). This CDR3 contains 13 residues. The chain's CDR3 is CASSSKLQETQYF. The DNA of the CDR3 is TGTGCCAGCAGCTCGAAGCTACAAGAGACCCAGTACTTC.

This sequence joins TRBV27 and TRBJ2-1; D perhaps matches TRBD2 (5 bases). Germline V gene lookup returns CDR1 MNHEY and CDR2 SMNVEV (reference sequence). Trimming took off 0 bases at V and 4 bases at J, with 10 bases between the two ends. The CDR3 extends over 15 amino acids. The CDR3 spells CASSLSPDFYNEQFF. The CDR3 DNA reads as TGTGCCAGCAGTTTATCTCCGGACTTTTACAATGAGCAGTTCTTC.

The rearrangement links TRBV4-2 to TRBJ1-2; 7 bases agree with TRBD1. Per germline, CDR1 LGHNA and CDR2 YNFKEQ. V lost 1 base and J lost 4; bases outside the gene matches: 3. This CDR3 has 14 residues. The CDR3 DNA sequence: TGTGCCAGCAGCCAAGCGGGACAGTTCTATGGCTACACCTTC. Translated: CASSQAGQFYGYTF.

This clone was observed a single time. V usage is TRBV5-4 and J usage is TRBJ2-7, with 7 positions matching TRBD1. Germline lookup yields CDR1 SGHNT and CDR2 YYREEE (reference sequence). The CDR3 is 16 residues long. Unmatched junction bases numbered 10, after V lost 4 bases and J lost 0 bases. The CDR3 DNA is TGTGCCAGCAGCCGGGCTGGGGCAGGGGGCTCCTACGAGCAGTACTTC. Its protein is CASSRAGAGGSYEQYF.

A word on this clone: An end of the junction does not agree with germline; a read error may underlie this. The chain is built from TRBV6-1 and TRBJ1-4; 9 nucleotides line up with TRBD1. The germline CDR1 and CDR2 sequences are MNHNS and SASEGT. The length of the CDR3 is 11 residues. This CDR3 reads CASSGGTGLIF. DNA of the CDR3: TGTGCCAGCAGTGGAGGGACAGGGTTGATTTTT.

This clone has only one observation. The chain links TRBV5-1 to TRBJ2-7, with unresolved D. Germline CDR1 and CDR2: SGHRS and YFSETQ. The CDR3 runs 12 residues. V dropped 0 bases and J dropped 6 bases, with 7 bases sitting between them. The CDR3: CASSLGFAEQYF. The CDR3 DNA sequence: TGCGCCAGCAGCTTGGGTTTCGCCGAGCAGTACTTC.

The rearrangement uses TRBV10-3 and TRBJ1-4; D is unclear. The V end lost 2 bases, the J end lost 7 bases, and 5 bases lay between the germline ends. The CDR3 runs 12 residues. Germline assignment: CDR1 ENHRY and CDR2 SYGVKD. The CDR3: CAISEAGEKLFF. Here the CDR3 DNA reads TGTGCCATCAGTGAGGCGGGTGAAAAACTGTTTTTT.

The genes are TRBV19 and TRBJ2-1, with a weak D call TRBD2 (6 bases). Trimming removed 5 bases at V and 0 bases at J, with 14 bases between. Germline loops: CDR1 LNHDA, CDR2 SQIVND (reference sequence). The length of the CDR3 is 16 residues. The DNA for the CDR3 is TGTGCCAGTAGTCCCATCGCGGGACTCTCCTACAATGAGCAGTTCTTC. Translated, it gives CASSPIAGLSYNEQFF.

V and J are TRBV19 and TRBJ2-2; D gene ambiguous. Per germline, CDR1 LNHDA and CDR2 SQIVND (reference sequence). The V gene lost 2 bases and the J gene lost 6 bases, with 7 bases spanning the gap. CDR3 length: 13 amino acids. The CDR3 sequence is CASSISLPGELFF. CDR3 nucleotide sequence: TGTGCCAGTAGTATATCTCTCCCCGGGGAGCTGTTTTTT.

The chain combines TRBV27 with TRBJ2-3; D may match TRBD1 or TRBD2 (6 bases each). Germline values: CDR1 MNHEY, CDR2 SMNVEV (reference sequence). This CDR3 comprises 17 residues. The ends were cut back, 4 bases at V and 0 bases at J, with 17 bases in the middle. CDR3: CASSYDSGGGSTDTQYF. The CDR3 DNA follows: TGTGCCAGCAGTTACGATAGCGGAGGGGGAAGCACAGATACGCAGTATTTT.

The V call is TRBV5-1, the J call TRBJ2-3; D is unresolved. The V gene lost 4 bases and the J gene lost 0 bases, with 15 bases spanning the gap. This CDR3 is 16 amino acids long. The V gene's germline CDR1 is SGHRS and CDR2 YFSETQ. CDR3 amino acids: CASSPTVGPSTDTQYF. The DNA for the CDR3 is TGCGCCAGCAGCCCGACGGTTGGCCCCAGCACAGATACGCAGTATTTT.

The V gene is TRBV28, the J gene TRBJ2-7, with D hard to call. Trimming took 7 bases from V and 0 from J, leaving 16 bases between them. CDR1 and CDR2 (germline): MDHEN, SYDVKM. CDR3 length: 15 amino acids. Here the CDR3 reads CASTYSGSSSYEQYF. CDR3 coding DNA: TGTGCCAGCACCTACAGTGGCAGTAGCTCCTACGAGCAGTACTTC.

V gene TRBV28 combines with J gene TRBJ1-6, with 8 nucleotides matching TRBD1. With 4 bases clipped from V and 9 bases from J, the junction kept 8 bases outside the gene matches. From germline, CDR1 is MDHEN and CDR2 SYDVKM. The CDR3 extends over 15 amino acids. The CDR3 loop reads CASSSGDRLGSPLHF. DNA of the CDR3: TGTGCCAGCAGTTCCGGGGACAGGTTAGGTTCACCCCTCCACTTT.

The chain has TRBV5-6 and TRBJ1-2, with TRBD1 as a possible D gene (6 bases). Germline values: CDR1 SGHDT, CDR2 YYEEEE. There are 13 residues in the CDR3. Deletions cut 5 bases from V and 10 bases from J, with 18 bases between. CDR3 amino acids: CASRARDKDSYTF. The CDR3 DNA reads TGTGCCAGCAGGGCCCGGGACAAGGACTCCTACACCTTC. The full variable domain, its missing parts supplied by reference TRBV5-6 and TRBJ1-2, is DAGVTQSPTHLIKTRGQQVTLRCSPKSGHDTVSWYQQALGQGPQFIFQYYEEEERQRGNFPDRFSGHQFPNYSSELNVNALLLGDSALYLCASRARDKDSYTFGSGTRLTVV.

The CDR3 DNA reads TGTGCCAGCAGCTTGGTAGCGGGAGTTCTAGAGACCCAGTACTTC. Translation gives CASSLVAGVLETQYF. The chain is built from TRBV5-6 and TRBJ2-5, with TRBD2 matching 9 bases. This CDR3 is built from 15 residues. Germline assignment: CDR1 SGHDT and CDR2 YYEEEE. V was clipped by 0 bases and J by 4 bases; unmatched bases: 4.

The chain joins TRBV27 to TRBJ2-7; TRBD1 is a possible D gene (6 bases). The CDR3 has 14 amino acids. Per the germline V gene, CDR1 is MNHEY and CDR2 is SMNVEV (reference sequence). The V and J ends lost 8 bases and 2 bases respectively, with 16 bases between them. CDR3: CASQPRGATYEQYF. For the CDR3, the DNA is TGTGCCAGCCAACCCAGGGGTGCGACCTACGAGCAGTACTTC.

J is TRBJ2-7 and V is TRBV5-4; 8 nucleotides line up with TRBD2. Germline CDR1 reads SGHNT; CDR2 reads YYREEE (reference sequence). The CDR3 contains 15 residues. J was trimmed by 5 bases and V by 4 bases; bases with no gene match: 11. The CDR3 is CASSAPGTSSHEQYF. The CDR3 coding sequence is TGTGCCAGCAGCGCGCCCGGGACTAGTTCCCACGAGCAGTACTTC.

Comments on this clone: The germline gene is not matched at one end of the junction; a read error may be the cause. V is TRBV10-3 and J is TRBJ2-1; a weak D match, TRBD2 (5 bases). Germline V lookup: CDR1 ENHRY, CDR2 SYGVKD. The CDR3 is 15 amino acids. This chain's CDR3 is CAIRIARGSYNERFF. CDR3 coding DNA: TGCGCCATCAGGATAGCGAGAGGATCCTACAATGAGCGGTTCTTC.

The V call is TRBV5-6, the J call TRBJ2-3; a weak D match, TRBD2 (6 bases). The CDR3 runs to 14 residues. CDR1 is SGHDT, CDR2 YYEEEE, per germline. V gave up 3 bases and J gave up 1 base, with 9 bases separating them. The CDR3 region is CASSSLAGTDTQYF. The CDR3 coding sequence is TGTGCCAGCAGCTCATTAGCGGGCACAGATACGCAGTATTTT.

In the case of this clone: The same CDR3 also results from other DNA sequences found in this sample. The V gene is TRBV9, the J gene TRBJ2-3; 8 bases match TRBD1. This CDR3 contains 15 residues. Germline CDR1 SGDLS, CDR2 YYNGEE. The ends lost 2 bases at V and 0 bases at J; junction bases unmatched: 2. In DNA, the CDR3 is TGTGCCAGCAGCGTCGACAGGGGAAGCACAGATACGCAGTATTTT. This gives the protein CASSVDRGSTDTQYF.

This chain joins TRBV29-1 and TRBJ2-1, with D maybe TRBD1 (6 bases). Trimming stripped 2 bases from V and 0 bases from J, with 11 bases between. The CDR3 runs 15 residues. Germline V CDR1 and CDR2: SQVTM, ANQGSEA. CDR3: CSVEPGQSSYNEQFF. CDR3 coding DNA: TGCAGCGTTGAACCGGGACAAAGCTCCTACAATGAGCAGTTCTTC.

This chain uses TRBV29-1 with TRBJ2-7; 13 positions match TRBD2. Germline CDR1 and CDR2: SQVTM and ANQGSEA. This CDR3 contains 15 residues. The V gene end was trimmed by 6 bases and the J gene end by 0 bases; junction bases not matched to a gene: 5. In DNA form, the CDR3 reads TGCAGCGTCTTAGGACTAGCGGGAGCCTCCTACGAGCAGTACTTC. This encodes CSVLGLAGASYEQYF.

The chain couples TRBV5-4 to TRBJ2-3; possibly TRBD2 for D (7 bases). CDR3 length: 15 residues. Trimming removed 1 base at V and 3 bases at J, with 12 bases between. Germline-derived CDR1 and CDR2 are SGHNT and YYREEE (reference sequence). CDR3 sequence: CASSLRGGLTDTQYF. DNA for the CDR3: TGTGCCAGCAGCTTGAGGGGGGGACTAACAGATACGCAGTATTTT.